The rows below give T cell receptor beta chains drawn from one sample of a study of cytomegalovirus exposure and HLA in healthy donors. TCRdb keeps only in-frame clones here, not all; method: immunoSEQ multiplex PCR. The sample lists around 85,000 clones; 80% were seen once. The material sequenced was PBMCs. The receptors here all came from a male donor in good health and CMV-seronegative. Both conserved end residues are part of each CDR3. Each record gives: clone size, J gene, D gene, V gene, CDR3 length, CDR3 protein, CDR3 DNA. D genes are given only for firm matches. Clone size appears in some rows only: once, few, many, or a class for an expanded clone.

>-|TRBJ2-1|TRBD2|TRBV5-6|13
CASSLDSGLEQFF
TGTGCCAGCAGCTTGGATAGCGGGCTTGAGCAGTTCTTC
>-|TRBJ2-2|-|TRBV5-6|13
CASSLSVTGELFF
TGTGCCAGCAGCTTGTCCGTCACCGGGGAGCTGTTTTTT
>-|TRBJ1-2|-|TRBV5-1|12
CASSLGEAGYTF
TGCGCCAGCAGCTTGGGGGAGGCGGGCTACACCTTC
>-|TRBJ2-1|-|TRBV9|15
CASTLGGVIGNEQFF
TGTGCCAGCACCTTAGGAGGAGTGATAGGCAATGAGCAGTTCTTC
>-|TRBJ2-5|TRBD1|TRBV28|17
CASSPAGGTGGWETQYF
TGTGCCAGCAGTCCGGCGGGGGGGACAGGGGGCTGGGAGACCCAGTACTTC
>few|TRBJ2-2|TRBD2|TRBV30|15
CAWRASGSYTGELFF
TGTGCCTGGAGGGCTAGCGGATCATACACCGGGGAGCTGTTTTTT
>-|TRBJ1-2|-|TRBV29-1|17
CSVEDRSGGNTNYGYTF
TGCAGCGTTGAAGACAGGAGCGGGGGAAACACTAACTATGGCTACACCTTC
>-|TRBJ1-4|-|TRBV27|16
CASSLSRQEPNEKLFF
TGTGCCAGCAGTTTATCACGACAGGAGCCAAATGAAAAACTGTTTTTT
>-|TRBJ1-4|TRBD1|TRBV2|15
CASSTRQGDVEKLFF
TGTGCCAGCAGTACCCGACAGGGAGATGTTGAAAAACTGTTTTTT
>-|TRBJ2-3|TRBD1|TRBV5-5|14
CASSPERGHHTQYF
TGTGCCAGCAGCCCGGAGAGGGGGCATCATACGCAGTATTTT
>-|TRBJ1-2|TRBD1|TRBV9|15
CASNLATGQGGGYTF
TGTGCCAGCAACTTAGCCACGGGTCAGGGGGGTGGCTACACCTTC
>-|TRBJ2-3|TRBD1|TRBV9|16
CASSPRTGLEADTQYF
TGTGCCAGCAGCCCTCGGACAGGATTGGAAGCAGATACGCAGTATTTT
>few|TRBJ2-5|-|TRBV18|14
CASSPLGGLKTQYF
TGTGCCAGCTCACCACTGGGCGGGTTAAAGACCCAGTACTTC
>once|TRBJ2-7|TRBD2|TRBV14|15
CASSQAGTSEYEQYF
TGTGCCAGCAGCCAAGCCGGGACTAGCGAGTACGAGCAGTACTTC
>-|TRBJ2-1|TRBD2|TRBV7-9|14
CASSLTSGYNEQFF
TGTGCCAGCAGCTTGACTAGCGGCTACAATGAGCAGTTCTTC
>-|TRBJ2-3|-|TRBV5-1|15
CASSLGSRDTDTQYF
TGCGCCAGCAGCTTGGGGTCCAGGGATACAGATACGCAGTATTTT
>-|TRBJ1-2|-|TRBV15|15
CATSRDLWQDYGYTF
TGTGCCACCAGCAGAGATCTCTGGCAGGACTATGGCTACACCTTC
>-|TRBJ2-7|TRBD1|TRBV6-1|14
CASNGQVVSYEQYF
TGTGCCAGCAACGGACAGGTCGTGTCCTACGAGCAGTACTTC
>-|TRBJ1-5|TRBD1|TRBV19|16
CASSIEGTGLIKPQHF
TGTGCCAGTAGTATAGAAGGGACAGGACTTATTAAGCCCCAGCATTTT
>-|TRBJ1-2|-|TRBV28|12
CASSGHNYGYTF
TGTGCCAGCAGTGGACATAACTATGGCTACACCTTC
>-|TRBJ1-5|-|TRBV15|14
CATSTFGGLQPQHF
TGTGCCACCAGCACGTTCGGGGGACTCCAGCCCCAGCATTTT
>-|TRBJ2-7|TRBD1|TRBV18|14
CASSPGTGKYEQYF
TGTGCCAGCTCACCAGGGACAGGGAAATACGAGCAGTACTTC
>-|TRBJ2-1|-|TRBV6-4|15
CASRLYSDTNNEQFF
TGTGCCAGCAGATTATACTCAGACACAAACAATGAGCAGTTCTTC
>-|TRBJ1-3|-|TRBV18|16
CASSPSGPSTGNTIYF
TGTGCCAGCTCACCGTCAGGCCCCTCAACTGGAAACACCATATATTTT
>-|TRBJ1-2|-|TRBV15|13
CATSIVTAYGYTF
TGTGCCACCAGCATTGTCACAGCCTATGGCTACACCTTC
>-|TRBJ2-7|-|TRBV15|12
CATAPDYDEQYF
TGTGCCACAGCTCCTGATTACGACGAGCAGTACTTC
>-|TRBJ1-1|-|TRBV18|11
CASSRSGEAFF
TGTGCCAGCTCACGATCAGGGGAAGCTTTCTTT
>few|TRBJ2-5|TRBD1|TRBV6-5|14
CASTRDRVFETQYF
TGTGCCAGCACCCGGGACAGGGTTTTCGAGACCCAGTACTTC
>-|TRBJ2-7|TRBD1|TRBV11-2|15
CASSFRDRTAAEQYF
TGTGCCAGCAGCTTCCGGGACAGGACTGCGGCCGAGCAGTACTTC
>-|TRBJ2-1|TRBD1|TRBV6-4|14
CASTEDRDNNEQFF
TGTGCCAGCACCGAGGACAGGGACAACAATGAGCAGTTCTTC
>-|TRBJ2-2|TRBD2|TRBV7-8|16
CASSLVRTSGAGELFF
TGTGCCAGCAGCTTAGTCCGGACTAGCGGGGCCGGGGAGCTGTTTTTT
>few|TRBJ2-1|-|TRBV2|15
CASRVRGGPGGEQFF
TGTGCCAGCAGGGTACGGGGGGGACCAGGGGGGGAGCAGTTCTTC
>-|TRBJ1-2|-|TRBV6-1|15
CASSEYGEFTYGYTF
TGTGCCAGCAGTGAATACGGGGAATTTACCTATGGCTACACCTTC
>-|TRBJ2-7|-|TRBV6-5|15
CASSNGPGVSYEQYF
TGTGCCAGCAGTAACGGTCCGGGGGTAAGTTACGAGCAGTACTTC
>few|TRBJ2-5|TRBD1|TRBV30|14
CAWSTFQGEKTQYF
TGTGCCTGGAGCACCTTTCAGGGGGAAAAGACCCAGTACTTC
>-|TRBJ2-5|-|TRBV19|13
CASGQGSQETQYF
TGTGCCAGTGGTCAGGGGTCCCAAGAGACCCAGTACTTC
>once|TRBJ1-2|-|TRBV15|14
CATSRDRADYGYPF
TGTGCCACCAGCAGAGACAGGGCCGATTATGGCTACCCCTTC
>-|TRBJ1-2|-|TRBV11-2|15
CASSLEGSGFVGYTF
TGTGCCAGCAGCTTAGAAGGTTCGGGTTTTGTTGGCTACACCTTC
>-|TRBJ1-1|-|TRBV30|14
CAWSTWTENTEAFF
TGTGCCTGGAGTACATGGACAGAGAACACTGAAGCTTTCTTT
>once|TRBJ1-3|TRBD1|TRBV19|19
CASSIGAGTGTSSGNTIYF
TGTGCCAGTAGTATCGGTGCCGGGACAGGGACGAGCTCTGGAAACACCATATATTTT
>-|TRBJ2-6|TRBD2|TRBV5-6|18
CASRELAGGVSGANVLTF
TGTGCCAGCAGGGAACTAGCGGGGGGGGTCTCTGGGGCCAACGTCCTGACTTTC
>-|TRBJ1-2|-|TRBV25-1|12
CASQQVGYGYTF
TGTGCCAGCCAACAGGTGGGGTATGGCTACACCTTC
>-|TRBJ2-2|TRBD2|TRBV2|16
CASRSRAGVNTGELFF
TGTGCCAGCAGATCACGAGCGGGAGTTAACACCGGGGAGCTGTTTTTT
>once|TRBJ1-3|-|TRBV5-1|16
CASSLGGQHKGNTIYF
TGCGCCAGCAGCTTGGGTGGACAGCATAAGGGAAACACCATATATTTT
>few|TRBJ2-6|TRBD1|TRBV6-1|16
CASSVTGGGGANVLTF
TGTGCCAGCAGTGTGACAGGGGGCGGTGGGGCCAACGTCCTGACTTTC
>-|TRBJ2-5|TRBD2|TRBV30|15
CAWMGLAGGGETQYF
TGTGCCTGGATGGGACTAGCGGGAGGGGGGGAGACCCAGTACTTC
>-|TRBJ1-5|-|TRBV4-1|17
CASSQGGVPGGNQPQHF
TGCGCCAGCAGCCAAGGAGGAGTCCCGGGGGGGAATCAGCCCCAGCATTTT
>-|TRBJ2-1|TRBD2|TRBV7-9|15
CSSSQTSGMIHEQFF
TGTTCCAGCAGCCAGACTAGCGGGATGATTCATGAGCAGTTCTTC
>-|TRBJ2-7|-|TRBV5-1|14
CASSLVQGPHEQYF
TGCGCCAGCAGCTTGGTCCAGGGCCCCCACGAGCAGTACTTC
>-|TRBJ2-7|TRBD2|TRBV9|15
CASSVGSGAHYEQYF
TGTGCCAGCAGCGTTGGTAGCGGGGCCCACTACGAGCAGTACTTC
>-|TRBJ1-3|-|TRBV5-1|15
CASSFRRDSGNTIYF
TGCGCCAGCAGCTTTCGGCGGGACTCTGGAAACACCATATATTTT
>-|TRBJ2-5|TRBD2|TRBV5-4|15
CASSLDSGRAETQYF
TGTGCCAGCAGCTTGGATAGCGGGAGGGCCGAGACCCAGTACTTC
>-|TRBJ1-1|-|TRBV4-2|14
CASSQETGEAEAFF
TGTGCCAGCAGCCAAGAGACGGGGGAAGCTGAAGCTTTCTTT
>-|TRBJ1-2|-|TRBV2|16
CASRETGAGWNYGYPF
TGTGCCAGCAGGGAGACAGGTGCCGGGTGGAACTATGGCTACCCCTTC